The clone carrying this T cell receptor (beta chain) has more than one count but fewer than ten. This sample is drawn from a study of blood T cell repertoires in COVID-19. Authors' processing steps: Counts of nucleated cells, estimated from reference gene primer amplification, were obtained. Clones were sequenced by immunoSEQ multiplex PCR, and TCRdb holds only the in-frame ones, with some missing. Clone size and the V and J calls come from that table; the DNA yielded D and trimming. The data contain about 250,000 clones, around 82% of them singletons. Seattle-derived patients entered the study during active infection and were followed longitudinally. Germline loops: CDR1 SEHNR, CDR2 FQNEAQ (reference sequence). V gave up 1 base and J gave up 0 bases, with 9 bases separating them. CDR3 length: 15 amino acids.

The chain uses TRBV7-9 and TRBJ1-1, with no clear D. The receptor was derived from a person between 70 and 80 years old with COVID-19, enrolled during active disease. Source material: peripheral blood. CDR3 region: CASSLVRALNTEAFF. The CDR3 bases are TGTGCCAGCAGCTTAGTGCGGGCGCTGAACACTGAAGCTTTCTTT.